Following are 24 T cell receptor beta chains from one sample sequenced in a study of graft-versus-host responses after intestinal transplantation. This table comes from immunoSEQ multiplex PCR, and its TCRdb copy is limited to in-frame clones, with some not included. The table shows 81,000 or so clones, with around 93% occurring only once. Their recognized antigens are unknown. Here the sequenced sample was unstimulated CD8+ T cells sorted from spleen or lymph node cells, taken before transplant. The origin of the receptors is a human donor who was the organ donor for an intestinal transplant.

The V and J genes are TRBV5-1 and TRBJ1-1; D is possibly TRBD1 (5 bases). Germline values: CDR1 SGHRS, CDR2 YFSETQ. Trimming took 1 base from V and 2 from J, leaving 12 bases between them. The length of the CDR3 is 15 residues. The CDR3 here is CASSLYGGENTEAFF. DNA of the CDR3: TGCGCCAGCAGCTTGTACGGGGGGGAAAACACTGAAGCTTTCTTT.

The chain uses TRBV5-1 and TRBJ1-4, with 8 bases lining up with TRBD1. This CDR3 is built from 14 residues. The trim removed 2 bases at V and 7 bases at J, leaving 4 bases unmatched. Per germline, CDR1 SGHRS and CDR2 YFSETQ. The CDR3, as DNA: TGCGCCAGCAGCTTAACAGGGGGAGGTGAAAAACTGTTTTTT. Translating it yields CASSLTGGGEKLFF.

The chain has TRBV7-6 and TRBJ2-1; TRBD2 agrees at 8 bases. The junction had 6 bases not matched to a gene; V was cut back by 0 bases and J by 5 bases. The CDR3 consists of 16 residues. CDR1 is SGHVS, CDR2 FNYEAQ, per germline. This CDR3 reads CASSLAASGYHNEQFF. In DNA, the CDR3 is TGTGCCAGCAGCTTAGCGGCTAGCGGGTACCACAATGAGCAGTTCTTC.

The V gene is TRBV27, the J gene TRBJ2-5; 11 bases fit TRBD2. The germline gives CDR1 MNHEY, CDR2 SMNVEV (reference sequence). V shed 4 bases, J shed 2 bases, and the junction held 3 bases outside the gene matches. This CDR3 is built from 15 residues. The CDR3 is CASSSTSGIQETQYF. The CDR3 DNA reads TGTGCCAGCAGTTCGACTAGCGGGATACAAGAGACCCAGTACTTC.

This clone was found once. The J gene is TRBJ2-1, the V gene TRBV15; 13 positions agree with TRBD2. Germline V CDR1 and CDR2: LNHNV, YYDKDF (reference sequence). The junction had 7 bases not matched to a gene; V was cut back by 3 bases and J by 5 bases. This CDR3 contains 17 residues. CDR3 loop: CATSRARGTSGNNEQFF. DNA of the CDR3: TGTGCCACCAGCAGGGCCCGCGGGACTAGCGGGAACAATGAGCAGTTCTTC.

The V gene is TRBV7-6, the J gene TRBJ2-7, with 7 bases fitting TRBD1. With 5 bases clipped from V and 2 bases from J, the junction kept 9 bases outside the gene matches. The CDR3 is 15 residues long. The V gene's germline CDR1 is SGHVS and CDR2 FNYEAQ. The CDR3 sequence is CASSPGTVLPYEQYF. For the CDR3, the DNA is TGTGCCAGCAGCCCTGGGACAGTACTACCCTACGAGCAGTACTTC.

This chain joins TRBV4-1 and TRBJ1-2; possibly TRBD1 for D (5 bases). Trimming cost V 1 base and J 8 bases, with 11 bases left between them. The length of the CDR3 is 13 residues. Germline V gene lookup returns CDR1 MGHRA and CDR2 YSYEKL. DNA of the CDR3: TGCGCCAGCAGCCAAGTGGGGGGAGAAGGCTACACCTTC. Protein sequence: CASSQVGGEGYTF.

The chain recombines TRBV5-4 with TRBJ2-3, with a weak D call TRBD2 (6 bases). The CDR3 consists of 18 residues. Germline V gene sequence: CDR1 SGHNT, CDR2 YYREEE (reference sequence). Trimming took 4 bases from V and 0 from J, leaving 21 bases between them. CDR3 bases: TGTGCCAGCAGCCACCGAACCCTGGGACTGGCTAGCACAGATACGCAGTATTTT. Amino acids: CASSHRTLGLASTDTQYF.

The chain combines TRBV4-1 with TRBJ2-5; possible D gene TRBD1, 6 bases. The V end lost 3 bases, the J end lost 5 bases, and 13 bases lay between the germline ends. The CDR3 runs 14 residues. CDR1 is MGHRA and CDR2 is YSYEKL in the germline V gene. CDR3 sequence (DNA): TGCGCCAGCAGCCACCCGGGACATAGTGAGACCCAGTACTTC. This codes for CASSHPGHSETQYF.

The rearrangement joins TRBV19 to TRBJ2-3; the D gene is possibly TRBD2 (6 bases). V was clipped by 10 bases and J by 2 bases, with 19 bases between them. This CDR3 has 15 amino acids. Germline CDR1 LNHDA, CDR2 SQIVND (reference sequence). The CDR3 sequence is CAISRGGSSTDTQYF. For the CDR3, the DNA is TGTGCCATCAGCCGGGGAGGAAGCTCCACAGATACGCAGTATTTT.

CDR3 sequence: CASSQGGGFDEQFF. The DNA for the CDR3 is TGCGCCAGCAGCCAAGGGGGGGGTTTCGATGAGCAGTTCTTC. The J gene is TRBJ2-1, the V gene TRBV4-1; 7 bases align to TRBD2. The trim removed 1 base at V and 8 bases at J, leaving 5 bases unmatched. Germline-derived CDR1 and CDR2 are MGHRA and YSYEKL. This CDR3 has 14 amino acids.

The chain recombines TRBV5-4 with TRBJ1-2; 10 bases align to TRBD1. The germline V gene has CDR1 SGHNT and CDR2 YYREEE (reference sequence). This CDR3 is built from 14 residues. The ends lost 4 bases at V and 4 bases at J; junction bases unmatched: 4. The DNA of the CDR3 is TGTGCCAGCAGCAACCGACAGGGGGCCTATGGCTACACCTTC. The encoded protein is CASSNRQGAYGYTF.

CDR3 in amino acids: CASSFDSYNEQFF. CDR3 DNA sequence: TGTGCCAGCAGCTTTGACAGTTACAATGAGCAGTTCTTC. The chain combines TRBV13 with TRBJ2-1, with D tentatively TRBD1 (5 bases). CDR1 is PRHDT and CDR2 is FYEKMQ in the germline V gene (reference sequence). The ends were cut back, 3 bases at V and 4 bases at J, with 7 bases in the middle. This CDR3 has 13 residues.

This clone came up once. The rearrangement joins TRBV9 to TRBJ2-1; 9 bases agree with TRBD1. CDR3 length equals 16 residues. With V trimmed by 4 bases and J by 1 base, 6 bases remained unmatched. The germline V gene has CDR1 SGDLS and CDR2 YYNGEE. The CDR3 loop reads CASSTLQGASYNEQFF. CDR3 sequence (DNA): TGTGCCAGCAGCACCTTACAGGGGGCGTCCTACAATGAGCAGTTCTTC.

The chain is built from TRBV15 and TRBJ1-1; D remains ambiguous. There are 13 residues in the CDR3. Germline CDR1 LNHNV, CDR2 YYDKDF (reference sequence). The V gene lost 4 bases and the J gene lost 4 bases, with 10 bases spanning the gap. CDR3 sequence: CATSMGRSTEAFF. CDR3 DNA sequence: TGTGCCACCAGCATGGGTAGGAGCACTGAAGCTTTCTTT.

This sequence joins TRBV7-9 and TRBJ2-7, with D uncertain. The CDR3 loop spans 12 amino acids. The germline gives CDR1 SEHNR, CDR2 FQNEAQ (reference sequence). The V end was cut by 5 bases, the J end by 3 bases, with 8 bases between. The CDR3 DNA sequence: TGTGCCAGCAGCCTATCTAGCTACGAGCAGTACTTC. Protein sequence: CASSLSSYEQYF. The variable domain in full, with the rest retrieved from reference TRBV7-9 and TRBJ2-7, is DTGVSQNPRHKITKRGQNVTFRCDPISEHNRLYWYRQTLGQGPEFLTYFQNEAQLEKSRLLSDRFSAERPKGSFSTLEIQRTEQGDSAMYLCASSLSSYEQYFGPGTRLTVT.

The rearrangement uses TRBV28 and TRBJ1-5; the match to TRBD1 covers 9 bases. V was clipped by 10 bases and J by 3 bases; unmatched bases: 13. CDR3 length: 16 amino acids. Germline CDR1 reads MDHEN; CDR2 reads SYDVKM. CDR3 amino acids: CATDPGTGQYNQPQHF. In nucleotides, the CDR3 is TGTGCCACCGACCCCGGGACAGGGCAATACAATCAGCCCCAGCATTTT.

This clone was observed a handful of times. The chain combines TRBV4-3 with TRBJ2-1; 10 bases match TRBD2. After removal of 1 base from V and 8 bases from J, the junction contained 5 bases not matched to a gene. CDR1 is LGHNA and CDR2 is YSLEER in the germline V gene. There are 15 residues in the CDR3. The CDR3 sequence: CASSQGTSGFYEQFF. The CDR3 DNA reads TGCGCCAGCAGCCAAGGGACTAGCGGCTTCTATGAGCAGTTCTTC.

J is TRBJ2-7 and V is TRBV5-8; D possibly corresponds to TRBD1 (5 bases). This CDR3 is 12 amino acids long. The V gene lost 4 bases and the J gene lost 3 bases, with 8 bases spanning the gap. The V gene's germline CDR1 is SGHTS and CDR2 YDEGEE. CDR3 residues: CASSPQGYEQYF. The CDR3 DNA follows: TGTGCCAGCAGCCCCCAGGGCTACGAGCAGTACTTC.

V gene TRBV5-6 combines with J gene TRBJ2-5, with 8 bases matching TRBD1. CDR1 and CDR2 (germline): SGHDT, YYEEEE. The CDR3 has 15 residues. With 0 bases clipped from V and 2 bases from J, the junction kept 3 bases outside the gene matches. Written as DNA, the CDR3 is TGTGCCAGCAGCTTGGGGACAGGGCGGCAAGAGACCCAGTACTTC. Amino acid sequence: CASSLGTGRQETQYF.

This rearrangement joins TRBV9 to TRBJ2-7; 8 bases are a match to TRBD2. The CDR3 length is 15 residues. After removal of 3 bases from V and 2 bases from J, the junction contained 7 bases not matched to a gene. CDR1 is SGDLS and CDR2 is YYNGEE in the germline V gene. The CDR3 DNA follows: TGTGCCAGCAGCGGGGCCGGGACTAGACCCTACGAGCAGTACTTC. It codes for CASSGAGTRPYEQYF.

The chain combines TRBV9 with TRBJ2-1; D call uncertain. V was pared by 3 bases and J by 1 base, with 11 bases between. The CDR3 has 15 amino acids. CDR1 SGDLS and CDR2 YYNGEE come from the germline V gene. CDR3 sequence: CASSASVQSYNEQFF. In nucleotides, the CDR3 is TGTGCCAGCAGCGCCAGCGTCCAATCCTACAATGAGCAGTTCTTC.

Concerning this clone itself: This sample also contains other DNA sequences that code for the same CDR3. V is TRBV10-3 and J is TRBJ1-1, with 9 bases matching TRBD1. This CDR3 has 16 amino acids. The V and J ends lost 2 bases and 3 bases, in that order; junction bases with no gene match: 7. CDR1 is ENHRY and CDR2 is SYGVKD in the germline V gene. CDR3 sequence reads: CAISEGQGLGDTEAFF. CDR3 sequence (DNA): TGTGCCATCAGTGAGGGACAGGGGTTGGGGGACACTGAAGCTTTCTTT.

Regarding this clone: At one of its ends the junction is not consistent with the germline gene, which may arise from a read error. The J gene is TRBJ2-3, the V gene TRBV7-7, with 13 bases identical to TRBD2. Germline lookup yields CDR1 SSHAT and CDR2 FNYEAQ (reference sequence). The CDR3 runs to 14 residues. The CDR3 reads CASSLLAGGFAQYF. CDR3 DNA: TGTGCTAGCAGCTTACTAGCGGGAGGGTTTGCACAGTATTTT.